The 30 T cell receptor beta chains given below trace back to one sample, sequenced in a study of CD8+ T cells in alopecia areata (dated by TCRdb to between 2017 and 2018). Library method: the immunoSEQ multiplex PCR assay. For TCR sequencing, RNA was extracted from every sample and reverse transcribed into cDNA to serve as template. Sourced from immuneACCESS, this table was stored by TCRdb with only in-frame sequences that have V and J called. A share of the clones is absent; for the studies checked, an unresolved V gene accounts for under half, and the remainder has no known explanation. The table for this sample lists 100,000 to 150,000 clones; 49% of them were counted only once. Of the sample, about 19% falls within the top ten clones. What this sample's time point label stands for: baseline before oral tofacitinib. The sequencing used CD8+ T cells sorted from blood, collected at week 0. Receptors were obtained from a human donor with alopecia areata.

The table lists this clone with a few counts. The CDR3 reads CASSWPVGLAGRDTQYF. The DNA for the CDR3 is TGTGCCAGCAGCTGGCCCGTTGGACTAGCGGGGAGAGATACGCAGTATTTT. The rearrangement uses TRBV7-2 and TRBJ2-3; the match to TRBD2 covers 12 bases. CDR3 size: 17 residues. J lost 5 bases, V lost 4 bases, and 10 bases had no gene match. In germline, CDR1 is SGHTA, CDR2 FQGNSA.

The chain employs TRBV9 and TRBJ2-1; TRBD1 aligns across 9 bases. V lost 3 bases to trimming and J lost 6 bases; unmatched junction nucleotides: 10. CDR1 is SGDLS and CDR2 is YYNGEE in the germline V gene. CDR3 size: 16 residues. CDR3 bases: TGTGCCAGCAGCGCCCCTCAAGACAGGGGGATCAATGAGCAGTTCTTC. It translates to CASSAPQDRGINEQFF.

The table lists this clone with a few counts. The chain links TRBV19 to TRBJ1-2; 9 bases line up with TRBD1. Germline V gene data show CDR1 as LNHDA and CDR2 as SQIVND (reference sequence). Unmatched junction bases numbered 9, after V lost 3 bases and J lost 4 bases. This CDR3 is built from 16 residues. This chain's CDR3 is CASSIDPGQGFYGYTF. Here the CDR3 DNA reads TGTGCCAGTAGTATTGACCCGGGACAGGGCTTCTATGGCTACACCTTC.

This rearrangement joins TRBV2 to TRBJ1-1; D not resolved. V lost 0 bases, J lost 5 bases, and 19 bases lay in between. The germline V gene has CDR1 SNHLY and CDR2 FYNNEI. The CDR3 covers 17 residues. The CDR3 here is CASSEAGLGSPETEAFF. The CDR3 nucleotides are TGTGCCAGCAGTGAAGCCGGACTCGGTTCCCCGGAGACTGAAGCTTTCTTT.

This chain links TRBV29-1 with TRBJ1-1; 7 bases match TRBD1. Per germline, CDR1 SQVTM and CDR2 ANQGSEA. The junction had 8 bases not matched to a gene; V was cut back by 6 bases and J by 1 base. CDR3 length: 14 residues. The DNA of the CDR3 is TGCAGCGTAGCTGGACAGGAGTCGAACACTGAAGCTTTCTTT. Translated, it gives CSVAGQESNTEAFF.

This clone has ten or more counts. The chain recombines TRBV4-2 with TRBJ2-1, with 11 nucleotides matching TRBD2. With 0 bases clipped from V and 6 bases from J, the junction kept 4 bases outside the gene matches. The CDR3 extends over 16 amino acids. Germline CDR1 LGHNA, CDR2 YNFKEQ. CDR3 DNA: TGTGCCAGCAGCCAAGATGGCCTAGCGGGGGGCAATGAGCAGTTCTTC. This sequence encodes CASSQDGLAGGNEQFF.

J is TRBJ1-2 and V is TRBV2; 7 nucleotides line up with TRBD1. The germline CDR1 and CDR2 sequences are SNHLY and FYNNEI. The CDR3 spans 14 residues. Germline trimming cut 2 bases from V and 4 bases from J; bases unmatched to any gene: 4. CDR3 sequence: CASSEKGAGYGYTF. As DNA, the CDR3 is TGTGCCAGCAGTGAAAAGGGGGCGGGCTATGGCTACACCTTC.

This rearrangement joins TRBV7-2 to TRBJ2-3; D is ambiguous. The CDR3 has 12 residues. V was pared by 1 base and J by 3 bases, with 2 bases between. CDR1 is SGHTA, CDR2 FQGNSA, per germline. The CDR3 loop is CASSLGTDTQYF. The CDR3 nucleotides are TGTGCCAGCAGCTTAGGGACAGATACGCAGTATTTT. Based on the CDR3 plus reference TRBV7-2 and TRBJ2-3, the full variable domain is GAGVSQSPSNKVTEKGKDVELRCDPISGHTALYWYRQSLGQGLEFLIYFQGNSAPDKSGLPSDRFSAERTGGSVSTLTIQRTQQEDSAVYLCASSLGTDTQYFGPGTRLTVL.

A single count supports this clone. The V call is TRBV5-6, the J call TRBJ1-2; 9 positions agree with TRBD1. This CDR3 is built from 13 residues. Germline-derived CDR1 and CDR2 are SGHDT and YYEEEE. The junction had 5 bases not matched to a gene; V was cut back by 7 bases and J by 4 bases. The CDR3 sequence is CASHRTGVYGYTF. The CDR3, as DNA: TGTGCCAGCCACAGGACAGGGGTCTATGGCTACACCTTC.

CDR3 sequence (DNA): TGTGCCAGCAGCGTAGATCAGGGGAATGAAAAACTGTTTTTT. It is translated as CASSVDQGNEKLFF. V and J are TRBV9 and TRBJ1-4; a weak D match, TRBD1 (6 bases). The CDR3 spans 14 residues. Trimming removed 0 bases from V and 5 bases from J, with 8 bases in between. Looked up from germline, CDR1 is SGDLS and CDR2 is YYNGEE.

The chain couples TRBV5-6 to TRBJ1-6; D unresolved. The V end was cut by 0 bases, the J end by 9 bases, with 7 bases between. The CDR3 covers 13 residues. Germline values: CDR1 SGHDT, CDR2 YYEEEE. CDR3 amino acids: CASSLGDTSPLHF. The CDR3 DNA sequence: TGTGCCAGCAGCTTGGGGGATACTTCACCCCTCCACTTT.

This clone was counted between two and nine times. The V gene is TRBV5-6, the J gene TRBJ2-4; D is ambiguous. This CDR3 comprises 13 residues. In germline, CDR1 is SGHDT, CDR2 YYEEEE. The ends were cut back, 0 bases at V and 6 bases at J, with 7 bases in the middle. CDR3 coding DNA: TGTGCCAGCAGCTTGGAAGGATTAAACATTCAGTACTTC. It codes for CASSLEGLNIQYF. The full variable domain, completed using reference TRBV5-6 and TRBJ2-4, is DAGVTQSPTHLIKTRGQQVTLRCSPKSGHDTVSWYQQALGQGPQFIFQYYEEEERQRGNFPDRFSGHQFPNYSSELNVNALLLGDSALYLCASSLEGLNIQYFGAGTRLSVL.

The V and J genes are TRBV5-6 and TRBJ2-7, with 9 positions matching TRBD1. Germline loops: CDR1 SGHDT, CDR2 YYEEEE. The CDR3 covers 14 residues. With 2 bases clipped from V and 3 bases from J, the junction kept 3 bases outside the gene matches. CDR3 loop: CASSFGTGFYEQYF. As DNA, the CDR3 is TGTGCCAGCAGCTTCGGGACAGGGTTCTACGAGCAGTACTTC.

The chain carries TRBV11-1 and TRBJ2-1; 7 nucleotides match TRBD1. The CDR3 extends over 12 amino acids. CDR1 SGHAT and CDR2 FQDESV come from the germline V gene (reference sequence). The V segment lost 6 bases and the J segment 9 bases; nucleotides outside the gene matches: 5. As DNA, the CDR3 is TGTGCCAGCAGTTCAACAGGGGTTGAGCAGTTCTTC. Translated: CASSSTGVEQFF.

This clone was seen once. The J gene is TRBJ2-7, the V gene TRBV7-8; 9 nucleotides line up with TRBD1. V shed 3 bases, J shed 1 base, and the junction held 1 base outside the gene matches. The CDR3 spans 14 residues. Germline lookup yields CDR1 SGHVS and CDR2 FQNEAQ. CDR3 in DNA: TGTGCCAGCAGCTTCGACAGGGGGTCCTACGAGCAGTACTTC. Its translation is CASSFDRGSYEQYF.

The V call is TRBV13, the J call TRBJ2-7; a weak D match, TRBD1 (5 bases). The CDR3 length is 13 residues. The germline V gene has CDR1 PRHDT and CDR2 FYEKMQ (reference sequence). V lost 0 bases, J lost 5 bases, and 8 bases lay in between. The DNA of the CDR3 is TGTGCCAGCAGCTTAGGTAGGGGCGACGAGCAGTACTTC. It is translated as CASSLGRGDEQYF. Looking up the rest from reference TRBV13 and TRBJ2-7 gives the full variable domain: AAGVIQSPRHLIKEKRETATLKCYPIPRHDTVYWYQQGPGQDPQFLISFYEKMQSDKGSIPDRFSAQQFSDYHSELNMSSLELGDSALYFCASSLGRGDEQYFGPGTRLTVT.

The CDR3 nucleotides are TGTGCCAGCAGTTTGCGGCGGGGGCGCACAGATACGCAGTATTTT. Protein product: CASSLRRGRTDTQYF. The gene calls are TRBV27 and TRBJ2-3, with a tentative D call TRBD2 (7 bases). The CDR3 is made up of 15 amino acids. V was trimmed by 3 bases and J by 1 base, leaving 11 bases between them. Germline V gene lookup returns CDR1 MNHEY and CDR2 SMNVEV (reference sequence).

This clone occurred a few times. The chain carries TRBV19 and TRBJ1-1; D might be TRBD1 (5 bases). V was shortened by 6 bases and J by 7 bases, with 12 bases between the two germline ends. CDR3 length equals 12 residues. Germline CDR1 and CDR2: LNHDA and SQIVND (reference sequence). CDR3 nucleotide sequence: TGTGCCAGTAGCACCGTCGACAGTGAAGCTTTCTTT. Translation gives CASSTVDSEAFF. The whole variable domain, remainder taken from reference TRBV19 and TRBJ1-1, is DGGITQSPKYLFRKEGQNVTLSCEQNLNHDAMYWYRQDPGQGLRLIYYSQIVNDFQKGDIAEGYSVSREKKESFPLTVTSAQKNPTAFYLCASSTVDSEAFFGQGTRLTVV.

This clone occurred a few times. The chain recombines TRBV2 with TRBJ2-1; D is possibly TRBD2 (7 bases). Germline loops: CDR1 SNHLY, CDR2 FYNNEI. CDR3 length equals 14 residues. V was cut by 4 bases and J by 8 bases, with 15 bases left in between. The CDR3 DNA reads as TGTGCCAGCAGTGTGGGGGGGGCTAAGGATGAGCAGTTCTTC. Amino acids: CASSVGGAKDEQFF.

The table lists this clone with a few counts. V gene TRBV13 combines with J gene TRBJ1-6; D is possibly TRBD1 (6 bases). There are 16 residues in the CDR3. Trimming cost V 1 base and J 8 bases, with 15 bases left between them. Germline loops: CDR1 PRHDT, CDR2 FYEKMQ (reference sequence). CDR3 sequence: CASSLAGRQEDSPLHF. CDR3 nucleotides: TGTGCCAGCAGCTTAGCGGGGAGACAGGAAGATTCACCCCTCCACTTT.

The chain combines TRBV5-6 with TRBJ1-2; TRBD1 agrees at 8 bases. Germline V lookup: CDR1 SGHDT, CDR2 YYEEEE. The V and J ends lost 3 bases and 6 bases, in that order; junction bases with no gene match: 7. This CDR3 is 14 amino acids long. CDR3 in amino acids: CASSWATGENGYTF. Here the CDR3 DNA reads TGTGCCAGCAGCTGGGCGACAGGGGAAAATGGCTACACCTTC.

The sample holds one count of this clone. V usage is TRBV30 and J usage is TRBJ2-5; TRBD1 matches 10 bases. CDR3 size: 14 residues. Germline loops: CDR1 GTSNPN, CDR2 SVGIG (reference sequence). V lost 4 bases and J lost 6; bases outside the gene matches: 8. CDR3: CAWNSGTGDQTQYF. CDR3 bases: TGTGCCTGGAACTCCGGGACAGGGGATCAGACCCAGTACTTC.

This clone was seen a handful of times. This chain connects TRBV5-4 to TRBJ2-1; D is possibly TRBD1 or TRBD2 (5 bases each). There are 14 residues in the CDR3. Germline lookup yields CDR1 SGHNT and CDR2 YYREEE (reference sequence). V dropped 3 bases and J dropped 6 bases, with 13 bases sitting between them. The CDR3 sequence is CASSSRGFSNEQFF. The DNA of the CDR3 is TGTGCCAGCAGCTCTCGGGGCTTTTCCAATGAGCAGTTCTTC.

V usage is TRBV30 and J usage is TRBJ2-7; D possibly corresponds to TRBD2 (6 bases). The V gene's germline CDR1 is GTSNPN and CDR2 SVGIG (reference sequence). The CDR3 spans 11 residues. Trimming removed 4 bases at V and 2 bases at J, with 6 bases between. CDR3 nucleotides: TGTGCCTGGACGGGGGCCTACGAGCAGTACTTC. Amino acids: CAWTGAYEQYF.

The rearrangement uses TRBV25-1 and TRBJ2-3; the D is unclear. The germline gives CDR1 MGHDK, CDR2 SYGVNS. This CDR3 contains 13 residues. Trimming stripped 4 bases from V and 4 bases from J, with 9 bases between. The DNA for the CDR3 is TGTGCCAGCAGTGGACCCCAGGCAGATACGCAGTATTTT. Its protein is CASSGPQADTQYF. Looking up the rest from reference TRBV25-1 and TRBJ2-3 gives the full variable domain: EADIYQTPRYLVIGTGKKITLECSQTMGHDKMYWYQQDPGMELHLIHYSYGVNSTEKGDLSSESTVSRIRTEHFPLTLESARPSHTSQYLCASSGPQADTQYFGPGTRLTVL.

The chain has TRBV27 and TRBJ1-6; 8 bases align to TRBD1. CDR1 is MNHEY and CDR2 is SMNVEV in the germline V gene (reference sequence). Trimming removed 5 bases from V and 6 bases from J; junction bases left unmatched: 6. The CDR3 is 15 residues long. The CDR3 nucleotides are TGTGCCAGCAGTCCTGGACAGGGAGGTAATTCACCCCTCCACTTT. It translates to CASSPGQGGNSPLHF.

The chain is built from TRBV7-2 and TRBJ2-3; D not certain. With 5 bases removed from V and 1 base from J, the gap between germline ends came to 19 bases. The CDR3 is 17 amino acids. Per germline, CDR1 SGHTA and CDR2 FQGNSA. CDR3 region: CASSTQDGSWGTDTQYF. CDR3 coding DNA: TGTGCCAGCAGCACCCAGGATGGTAGCTGGGGCACAGATACGCAGTATTTT.

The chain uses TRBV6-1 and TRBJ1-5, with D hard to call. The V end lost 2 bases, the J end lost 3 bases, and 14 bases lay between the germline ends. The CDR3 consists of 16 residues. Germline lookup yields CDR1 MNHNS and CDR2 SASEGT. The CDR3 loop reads CASSEPWAAANQPQHF. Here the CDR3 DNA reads TGTGCCAGCAGTGAACCCTGGGCAGCCGCCAATCAGCCCCAGCATTTT.

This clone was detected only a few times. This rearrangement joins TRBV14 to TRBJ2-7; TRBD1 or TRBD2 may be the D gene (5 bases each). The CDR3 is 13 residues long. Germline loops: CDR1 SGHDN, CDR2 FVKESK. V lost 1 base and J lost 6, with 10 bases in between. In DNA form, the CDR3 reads TGTGCCAGCAGCCAAGTACCCGGGGCCGAGCAGTACTTC. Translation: CASSQVPGAEQYF.

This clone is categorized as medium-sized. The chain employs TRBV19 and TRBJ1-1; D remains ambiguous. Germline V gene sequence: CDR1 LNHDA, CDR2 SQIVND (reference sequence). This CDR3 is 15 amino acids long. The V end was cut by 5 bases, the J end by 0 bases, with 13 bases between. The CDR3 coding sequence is TGTGCCAGTAGTGGCCGATGGGAGTTGAACACTGAAGCTTTCTTT. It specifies CASSGRWELNTEAFF.